The 26 T cell receptor beta chains given below trace back to one sample, sequenced in a study of cytomegalovirus exposure and HLA in healthy donors. Use of 60 Vbeta and 13 Jbeta primers characterized the PCR. Sequenced by immunoSEQ multiplex PCR; TCRdb stores in-frame clones only, minus some. The table has 100,000 to 120,000 clones, 12% seen once. Sample: PBMCs. These receptors all come from a man aged 35-49 years in good health and CMV-seropositive.

The rearrangement uses TRBV5-1 and TRBJ2-4; a possible D gene is TRBD1 (6 bases). Trimming took off 0 bases at V and 6 bases at J, with 10 bases between the two ends. Germline CDR1 reads SGHRS; CDR2 reads YFSETQ. The length of the CDR3 is 14 residues. CDR3 residues: CASSLAGTINIQYF. CDR3 DNA sequence: TGCGCCAGCAGCTTGGCGGGGACAATAAACATTCAGTACTTC.

The chain combines TRBV15 with TRBJ1-3; TRBD1 might be the D (5 bases). The CDR3 is made up of 16 amino acids. Trimming left V 0 bases short and J 7 bases short, with 16 bases between. CDR1 and CDR2 (germline): LNHNV, YYDKDF (reference sequence). CDR3 sequence (DNA): TGTGCCACCAGCAGAGAAGCAGGGAACATCTGGAACACCATATATTTT. It specifies CATSREAGNIWNTIYF. Filled out from reference TRBV15 and TRBJ1-3, the complete variable domain reads DAMVIQNPRYQVTQFGKPVTLSCSQTLNHNVMYWYQQKSSQAPKLLFHYYDKDFNNEADTPDNFQSRRPNTSFCFLDIRSPGLGDTAMYLCATSREAGNIWNTIYFGEGSWLTVV.

This clone was counted only a few times. The V call is TRBV5-1, the J call TRBJ2-7, with D possibly TRBD2 on 6 matching bases. V lost 0 bases and J 1 base, leaving 11 bases between the germline ends. This CDR3 is 15 amino acids long. Germline loops: CDR1 SGHRS, CDR2 YFSETQ. The CDR3, as DNA: TGCGCCAGCAGCTTGGGATTCGGGAGTTCCTACGAGCAGTACTTC. Translation: CASSLGFGSSYEQYF.

The CDR3 DNA sequence: TGTGCCAGCAGTGAAACAGGGGATGGCTACACCTTC. It translates to CASSETGDGYTF. This chain connects TRBV25-1 to TRBJ1-2, with 7 positions matching TRBD1. The CDR3 runs 12 residues. Unmatched junction bases numbered 0, after V lost 2 bases and J lost 6 bases. Germline V CDR1 and CDR2: MGHDK, SYGVNS.

The rearrangement uses TRBV10-3 and TRBJ1-1; possible D gene TRBD1, 6 bases. The CDR3 is 15 amino acids. Germline CDR1 and CDR2: ENHRY and SYGVKD. The V end lost 0 bases, the J end lost 4 bases, and 12 bases lay between the germline ends. CDR3 nucleotides: TGTGCCATCAGTGAGTCGATGACAGGAGGCACTGAAGCTTTCTTT. Translating it yields CAISESMTGGTEAFF.

This clone came up a few times. The J gene is TRBJ2-7, the V gene TRBV18, with TRBD2 as a possible D gene (5 bases). Germline lookup yields CDR1 KGHSH and CDR2 LQKENI. This CDR3 region has 13 residues. Deletions cut 2 bases from V and 4 bases from J, with 9 bases between. CDR3 loop: CASSPFGEYEQYF. DNA for the CDR3: TGTGCCAGCTCACCATTCGGGGAATACGAGCAGTACTTC.

This clone was observed a few times. This chain uses TRBV7-9 with TRBJ1-1; 9 bases align to TRBD1. From germline, CDR1 is SEHNR and CDR2 FQNEAQ (reference sequence). The CDR3 length is 15 residues. Trimming took 5 bases from V and 4 from J; bases not matched to a gene: 8. The CDR3 loop is CASSHTDRGSTEAFF. DNA for the CDR3: TGTGCCAGCAGCCACACGGACAGGGGAAGCACTGAAGCTTTCTTT.

This clone was seen a handful of times. The rearrangement uses TRBV11-3 and TRBJ2-7; 8 nucleotides agree with TRBD1. Unmatched junction bases numbered 8, after V lost 5 bases and J lost 2 bases. This CDR3 has 15 residues. Germline assignment: CDR1 SGHNT and CDR2 YENEEA. The CDR3 coding sequence is TGTGCCAGCAGCACACCGGGACAGGAGCCCTACGAGCAGTACTTC. Translation gives CASSTPGQEPYEQYF.

The chain combines TRBV5-1 with TRBJ2-5; TRBD1 is a possible D gene (5 bases). The CDR3 is 13 residues long. V shed 1 base and J shed 2 bases, with 6 bases lying between them. Germline V gene lookup returns CDR1 SGHRS and CDR2 YFSETQ. CDR3 in amino acids: CASSLHRQETQYF. The CDR3 nucleotides are TGCGCCAGCAGCTTGCACAGGCAAGAGACCCAGTACTTC.

The V call is TRBV6-5, the J call TRBJ1-5, with no clear D. The CDR3 is 13 amino acids. CDR1 MNHEY and CDR2 SVGAGI come from the germline V gene. Trimming pared 4 bases from V and 5 bases from J, leaving 9 bases between. The CDR3 bases are TGTGCCAGCAGTTGGAGACGTGATCAGCCCCAGCATTTT. It encodes CASSWRRDQPQHF.

This clone has more than one count but fewer than ten. V is TRBV5-4 and J is TRBJ2-2; tentative D call: TRBD2 (6 bases). Germline V gene lookup returns CDR1 SGHNT and CDR2 YYREEE (reference sequence). The V end lost 6 bases, the J end lost 4 bases, and 16 bases lay between the germline ends. The CDR3 extends over 15 amino acids. The CDR3 region has the DNA TGTGCCAGCACCCCTTCGGGAGTCGGCACCGGGGAGCTGTTTTTT. This gives the protein CASTPSGVGTGELFF.

This clone has more than one count but fewer than ten. This chain joins TRBV2 and TRBJ2-7; D call uncertain. The CDR3 totals 12 residues. The germline CDR1 and CDR2 sequences are SNHLY and FYNNEI. Trimming left V 8 bases short and J 0 bases short, with 8 bases between. CDR3 loop: CASATDSYEQYF. The DNA of the CDR3 is TGTGCCAGCGCGACTGACTCCTACGAGCAGTACTTC. Based on the CDR3 plus reference TRBV2 and TRBJ2-7, the full variable domain is EPEVTQTPSHQVTQMGQEVILRCVPISNHLYFYWYRQILGQKVEFLVSFYNNEISEKSEIFDDQFSVERPDGSNFTLKIRSTKLEDSAMYFCASATDSYEQYFGPGTRLTVT.

The genes are TRBV9 and TRBJ1-5, with D hard to call. V lost 0 bases and J lost 7, with 14 bases in between. The V gene's germline CDR1 is SGDLS and CDR2 YYNGEE. This CDR3 region has 15 residues. CDR3 in amino acids: CASSVAPGWEQPQHF. CDR3 DNA: TGTGCCAGCAGCGTAGCTCCGGGGTGGGAGCAGCCCCAGCATTTT. The full variable domain, rest sourced from reference TRBV9 and TRBJ1-5, is DSGVTQTPKHLITATGQRVTLRCSPRSGDLSVYWYQQSLDQGLQFLIQYYNGEERAKGNILERFSAQQFPDLHSELNLSSLELGDSALYFCASSVAPGWEQPQHFGDGTRLSIL.

This chain connects TRBV7-2 to TRBJ1-3; D perhaps matches TRBD1 (5 bases). Germline assignment: CDR1 SGHTA and CDR2 FQGNSA. The CDR3 contains 16 residues. V was clipped by 1 base and J by 0 bases, with 10 bases between them. The DNA for the CDR3 is TGTGCCAGCAGCTTAGTCGGGACTGTCTCTGGAAACACCATATATTTT. Encoded protein: CASSLVGTVSGNTIYF. Combining the CDR3 with reference TRBV7-2 and TRBJ1-3 gives the whole variable domain GAGVSQSPSNKVTEKGKDVELRCDPISGHTALYWYRQSLGQGLEFLIYFQGNSAPDKSGLPSDRFSAERTGGSVSTLTIQRTQQEDSAVYLCASSLVGTVSGNTIYFGEGSWLTVV.

This clone was detected only a few times. This chain uses TRBV7-2 with TRBJ2-1; D call uncertain. CDR1 SGHTA and CDR2 FQGNSA come from the germline V gene. V lost 2 bases and J 0 bases, leaving 8 bases between the germline ends. CDR3 size: 15 residues. The CDR3, as DNA: TGTGCCAGCAGCTTAACACAGAGCTCCTACAATGAGCAGTTCTTC. It is translated as CASSLTQSSYNEQFF.

The rearrangement joins TRBV11-2 to TRBJ2-7, with TRBD1 as a possible D gene (5 bases). The CDR3 consists of 13 residues. Deletions cut 5 bases from V and 10 bases from J, with 18 bases between. Germline V gene data show CDR1 as SGHAT and CDR2 as FQNNGV. The CDR3 loop is CASSGAAELSQYF. The DNA for the CDR3 is TGTGCCAGCAGCGGGGCGGCGGAGCTTTCTCAGTACTTC. The full variable domain, completed using reference TRBV11-2 and TRBJ2-7, is EAGVAQSPRYKIIEKRQSVAFWCNPISGHATLYWYQQILGQGPKLLIQFQNNGVVDDSQLPKDRFSAERLKGVDSTLKIQPAKLEDSAVYLCASSGAAELSQYFGPGTRLTVT.

V gene TRBV11-1 combines with J gene TRBJ2-2; 10 bases fit TRBD2. The V segment lost 2 bases and the J segment 5 bases; nucleotides outside the gene matches: 5. Germline values: CDR1 SGHAT, CDR2 FQDESV (reference sequence). The CDR3 consists of 16 residues. CDR3 region: CASSLFLAGDTGELFF. The CDR3 DNA sequence: TGTGCCAGCAGCTTATTCCTAGCGGGAGATACCGGGGAGCTGTTTTTT.

The V and J genes are TRBV19 and TRBJ2-5; 10 positions match TRBD2. CDR3 length equals 15 residues. V trimming: 4 bases; J trimming: 2 bases; junction bases outside the gene matches: 4. The germline V gene has CDR1 LNHDA and CDR2 SQIVND (reference sequence). The CDR3 loop reads CASSSLAGVQETQYF. The CDR3 bases are TGTGCCAGTAGTAGTCTAGCGGGAGTGCAAGAGACCCAGTACTTC.

This clone has just a few counts. The chain joins TRBV30 to TRBJ2-7, with D tentatively TRBD2 (5 bases). CDR1 is GTSNPN and CDR2 is SVGIG in the germline V gene (reference sequence). This CDR3 has 15 amino acids. Between the trimmed V and J ends, which lost 1 base and 2 bases, there was a span of 15 bases. CDR3 DNA sequence: TGTGCCTGGAGTGACCCAGGAGCGGCCCCCTACGAGCAGTACTTC. This sequence encodes CAWSDPGAAPYEQYF.

DNA for the CDR3: TGTGCCAGTAGTACGACCGGGACATTAGAGACCCAGTACTTC. Protein product: CASSTTGTLETQYF. V and J are TRBV19 and TRBJ2-5; D is perhaps TRBD1 (6 bases). Trimming stripped 4 bases from V and 4 bases from J, with 13 bases between. Germline assignment: CDR1 LNHDA and CDR2 SQIVND (reference sequence). This CDR3 comprises 14 residues.

This clone was counted once. The rearrangement links TRBV10-3 to TRBJ2-7; TRBD1 matches 9 bases. Germline loops: CDR1 ENHRY, CDR2 SYGVKD. V was pared by 4 bases and J by 2 bases, with 18 bases of the junction left unmatched. The CDR3 consists of 19 residues. DNA of the CDR3: TGTGCCATCAGTGGGGAACCGGGACAGGGATCCATCAAGACCTACGAGCAGTACTTC. Its protein is CAISGEPGQGSIKTYEQYF.

The chain is built from TRBV2 and TRBJ1-2, with TRBD1 matching 9 bases. Looked up from germline, CDR1 is SNHLY and CDR2 is FYNNEI. The junction had 8 bases not matched to a gene; V was cut back by 7 bases and J by 8 bases. The CDR3 is 13 amino acids. CDR3 protein: CASNPQGAGGYTF. In nucleotides, the CDR3 is TGTGCCAGCAACCCACAGGGGGCTGGGGGCTACACCTTC.

This clone was observed a handful of times. This chain links TRBV7-8 with TRBJ2-7, with 7 bases matching TRBD1. Germline V gene sequence: CDR1 SGHVS, CDR2 FQNEAQ. V was clipped by 3 bases and J by 4 bases; unmatched bases: 3. This CDR3 is 13 amino acids long. CDR3 DNA sequence: TGTGCCAGCAGCTTTCAGGGGGTGTACGAGCAGTACTTC. Its protein product is CASSFQGVYEQYF.

This clone was recorded a few times. The chain employs TRBV20-1 and TRBJ1-2, with unresolved D. The V gene's germline CDR1 is DFQATT and CDR2 SNEGSKA (reference sequence). The length of the CDR3 is 10 residues. Trimming cost V 6 bases and J 3 bases, with 5 bases left between them. CDR3 in amino acids: CSARDYGYTF. The CDR3 bases are TGCAGTGCCCGCGACTATGGCTACACCTTC.

This clone was recorded a few times. V usage is TRBV4-3 and J usage is TRBJ2-2, with 8 positions matching TRBD1. Germline assignment: CDR1 LGHNA and CDR2 YSLEER. Trimming cost V 3 bases and J 3 bases; bases outside gene matches: 9. The CDR3 has 17 amino acids. CDR3 DNA sequence: TGCGCCAGCAGCCATCCGGGACAGGTGGGGGACACCGGGGAGCTGTTTTTT. This encodes CASSHPGQVGDTGELFF.

In this sample, this clone turned up a few times. The chain carries TRBV19 and TRBJ2-1; 8 bases agree with TRBD1. Trimming removed 10 bases from V and 3 bases from J; junction bases left unmatched: 8. From germline, CDR1 is LNHDA and CDR2 SQIVND (reference sequence). The CDR3 length is 14 residues. This chain's CDR3 is CATKAGGGYNEQFF. CDR3 sequence (DNA): TGTGCCACAAAGGCAGGGGGCGGCTACAATGAGCAGTTCTTC.